This T cell receptor (beta chain) comes out of a study of molecular identifiers for immune sequencing clone quantification. Study in general: Four of five RNA aliquots from roughly 21,000 or 96,000 naive CD8 T cells were sequenced. Whole-study results and caveats: Detection of one spiked Jurkat cell's TCR RNA reportedly worked in 750,000 to 1,000,000 naive cells.

On this clonotype itself: Its specificity is unknown.

TCR libraries were built in bulk with a published protocol and specific TCR primers. TCRdb analysed the PCR reads with MiXCR anew, one entry per CDR3 protein. The table includes just under 650,000 distinct CDR3 sequences, just under 20% detected once. Between the trimmed V and J ends, which lost 2 bases and 1 base, there was a span of 8 bases. CDR1 is SEHNR, CDR2 FQNEAQ, per germline (reference sequence). The CDR3 is 15 amino acids. This receptor was obtained from a human donor in good health. Some libraries in this study had Jurkat cell RNA spiked in. This chain connects TRBV7-9 to TRBJ2-2, with D perhaps matching TRBD2 (6 bases). The specimen sequenced was naive CD8+ T cells from blood, with Jurkat cell RNA spiked in. Subset indicated: FACS-sorted CD8+CD4-CCR7+CD45RA+ naive T cells. The CDR3 loop is CASSLRGKNTGELFF. The CDR3 region has the DNA TGTGCCAGCAGCTTACGGGGGAAGAACACCGGGGAGCTGTTTTTT.